Listed here is a single T cell receptor (beta chain). This sample is drawn from a study of technical replicates of blood from a few donors. Using immunoSEQ multiplex PCR, the repertoire was profiled, and TCRdb retains in-frame clones only, with some absent. This table has fewer than 85,000 clones, 94% appearing once. This CDR3 is built from 14 residues. V was pared by 3 bases and J by 2 bases, with 11 bases between. The germline V gene has CDR1 GTSNPN and CDR2 SVGIG (reference sequence). The chain is built from TRBV30 and TRBJ1-3; D is undetermined. This receptor was identified in a human donor in good health. Sequences were obtained from T cells isolated from PBMCs. The CDR3 nucleotides read TGTGCCTGGAGGACTGGTATTGCTGGAAACACCATATATTTT. Translation: CAWRTGIAGNTIYF. The whole variable domain, remainder taken from reference TRBV30 and TRBJ1-3, is SQTIHQWPATLVQPVGSPLSLECTVEGTSNPNLYWYRQAAGRGLQLLFYSVGIGQISSEVPQNLSASRPQDRQFILSSKKLLLSDSGFYLCAWRTGIAGNTIYFGEGSWLTVV.